This T cell receptor beta chain was observed in a study of CD8+CD57+ T cells in acquired aplastic anemia. Flow cytometry had shown expanded CD8+CD57+ cells in the patients chosen for sequencing. Genomic DNA served as template for TCR beta VDJ and CDR3 profiling. TCRdb reprocessed the reads via MiXCR and lists one record per CDR3 protein. The sample carries about 180,000 distinct CDR3 sequences, 48% recorded once. Sample: sorted CD4+, CD8+, or CD8+CD57+ T cells (not recorded which) from PBMCs. This clonotype originated in a human donor with aplastic anemia.

CDR3 region: CASSIGDRVYSPLHF. In DNA, the CDR3 is TGTGCCAGTAGTATAGGGGACAGGGTGTATTCACCCCTCCACTTT. The chain is built from TRBV19 and TRBJ1-6; 9 nucleotides agree with TRBD1. The junction had 3 bases not matched to a gene; V was cut back by 1 base and J by 8 bases. CDR3 size: 15 residues. Per the germline V gene, CDR1 is LNHDA and CDR2 is SQIVND (reference sequence).